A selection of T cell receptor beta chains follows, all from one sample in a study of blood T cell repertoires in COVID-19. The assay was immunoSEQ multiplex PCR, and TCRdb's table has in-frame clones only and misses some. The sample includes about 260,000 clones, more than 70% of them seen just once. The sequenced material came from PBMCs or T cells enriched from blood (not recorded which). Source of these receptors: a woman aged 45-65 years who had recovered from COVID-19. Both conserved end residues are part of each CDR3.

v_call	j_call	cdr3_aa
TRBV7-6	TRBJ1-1	CASSPQTGLNTEAFF
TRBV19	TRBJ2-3	CASSLWAEDADTQYF
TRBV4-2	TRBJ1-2	CASSQDVEESYGYTF
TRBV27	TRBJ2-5	CASSPGTGDPTETQYF
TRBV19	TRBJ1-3	CASSMDRSSGNTIYF
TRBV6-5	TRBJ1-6	CASGQGAAPLHF
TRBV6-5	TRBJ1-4	CAIAEGNEKLFF
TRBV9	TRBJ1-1	CASSASPNTEAFF
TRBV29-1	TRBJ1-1	CSTRHSGGTEAFF
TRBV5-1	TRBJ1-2	CASSLGGGLNYGYTF
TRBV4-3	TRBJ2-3	CASSQEIRDTRTDTQYF
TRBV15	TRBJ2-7	CATSRDGSSKKQYF
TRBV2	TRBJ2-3	CATTLDYLVPTDTQYF
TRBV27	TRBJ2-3	CASSSPPAAGSTDTQYF
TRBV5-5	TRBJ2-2	CASSSGSALSTGELFF
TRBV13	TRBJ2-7	CASSLGLGEQYF
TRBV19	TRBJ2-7	CASSRTPGSYEQYF
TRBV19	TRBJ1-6	CASSPLRGTGDSPLHF
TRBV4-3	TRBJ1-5	CASSPSFNQPQHF
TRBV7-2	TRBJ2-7	CASSYIAGGDYEQYF
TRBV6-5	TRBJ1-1	CASSPLDRSSEAFF
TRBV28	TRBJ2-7	CASREGGAYEQYF
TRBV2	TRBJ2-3	CASSESESGVSTDTQYF
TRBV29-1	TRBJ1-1	CSVVEYGQGAAEAFF
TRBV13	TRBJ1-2	CASSWRGGYTF
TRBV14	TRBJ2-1	CASSQRNNEQFF
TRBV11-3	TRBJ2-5	CASSLRDRGQTQYF
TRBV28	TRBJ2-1	CASHERGQGHNEQFF
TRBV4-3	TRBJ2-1	CASSRSGRKMNEQFF
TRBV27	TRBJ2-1	CASSGGTLVYNEQFF
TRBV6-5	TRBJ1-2	CATHRGRGLHGYTF
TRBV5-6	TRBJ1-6	CASSPRGWRMGSPLHF
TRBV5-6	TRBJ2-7	CASSVRTSGLYYEQYF
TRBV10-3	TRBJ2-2	CAISERERGYTGELFF
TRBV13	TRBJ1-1	CASSVEQGVRTEAFF
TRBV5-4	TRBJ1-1	CASSKQGPNTEAFF
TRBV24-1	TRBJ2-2	CATSDFRSGTLGELFF
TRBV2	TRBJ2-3	CASRQREGDTQYF
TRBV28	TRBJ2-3	CASSIMIGDRGTDTQYF
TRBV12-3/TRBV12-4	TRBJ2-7	CASSYRVSYEQYF
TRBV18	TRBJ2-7	CASSPPGLLSSYEQYF
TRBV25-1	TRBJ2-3	CASSETWRGDTQYF
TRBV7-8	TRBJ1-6	CASRLRLESPLHF
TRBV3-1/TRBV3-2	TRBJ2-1	CASSQRQGAGNEQFF
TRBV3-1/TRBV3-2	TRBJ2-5	CASSQALAEQETQYF
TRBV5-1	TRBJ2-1	CASNLRGPRNEQFF
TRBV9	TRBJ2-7	CASSVGWDRVDEQYF
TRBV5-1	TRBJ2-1	CASSPLTVRYNEQFF
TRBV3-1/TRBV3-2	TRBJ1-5	CASSQLNPTTTGDLRMNQPQHF
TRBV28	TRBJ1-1	CATSQGTTEAFF
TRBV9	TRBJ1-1	CASSAAGQGAGSTEAFF
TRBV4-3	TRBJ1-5	CASSQTTGQGNQPQHF
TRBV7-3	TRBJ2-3	CASSSTGGLAGALGGTDTQYF
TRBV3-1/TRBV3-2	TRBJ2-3	CASSQGRRDTQYF
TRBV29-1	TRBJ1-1	CSVEVIGGGLVAFF
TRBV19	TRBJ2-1	CASTRDRATYNEQFF
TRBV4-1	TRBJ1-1	CASSQGLGGLMNTEAFF
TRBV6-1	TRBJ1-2	CASSEVGEGVNYGYTF
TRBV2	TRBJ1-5	CASAQGPNQPQHF
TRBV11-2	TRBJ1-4	CASSLNRGTNEKLFF